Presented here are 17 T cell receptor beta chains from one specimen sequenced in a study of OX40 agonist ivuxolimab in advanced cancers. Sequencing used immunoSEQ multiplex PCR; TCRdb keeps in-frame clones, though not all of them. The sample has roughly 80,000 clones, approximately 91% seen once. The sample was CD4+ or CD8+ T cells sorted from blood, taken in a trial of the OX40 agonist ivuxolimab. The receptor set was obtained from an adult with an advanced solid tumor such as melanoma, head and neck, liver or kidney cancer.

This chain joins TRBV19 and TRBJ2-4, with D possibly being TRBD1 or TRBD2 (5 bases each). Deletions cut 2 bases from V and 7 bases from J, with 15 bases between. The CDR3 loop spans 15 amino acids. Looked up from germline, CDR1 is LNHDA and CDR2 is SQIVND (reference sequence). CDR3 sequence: CASSIRSWDANIQYF. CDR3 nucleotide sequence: TGTGCCAGTAGTATAAGGTCGTGGGACGCCAACATTCAGTACTTC. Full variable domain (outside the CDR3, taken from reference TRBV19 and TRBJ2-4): DGGITQSPKYLFRKEGQNVTLSCEQNLNHDAMYWYRQDPGQGLRLIYYSQIVNDFQKGDIAEGYSVSREKKESFPLTVTSAQKNPTAFYLCASSIRSWDANIQYFGAGTRLSVL.

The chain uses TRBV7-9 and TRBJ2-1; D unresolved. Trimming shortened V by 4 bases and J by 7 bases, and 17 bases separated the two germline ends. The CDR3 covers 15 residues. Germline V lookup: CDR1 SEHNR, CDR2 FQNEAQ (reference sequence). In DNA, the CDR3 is TGTGCCAGCAGCTCTCCTACCCCCCAAGGAAATGAGCAGTTCTTC. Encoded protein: CASSSPTPQGNEQFF.

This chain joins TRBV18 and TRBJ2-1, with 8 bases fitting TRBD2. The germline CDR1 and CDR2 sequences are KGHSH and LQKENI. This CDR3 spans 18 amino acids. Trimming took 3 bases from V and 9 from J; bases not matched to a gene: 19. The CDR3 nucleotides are TGTGCCAGCTCACCCCTTGGACACCTTAGCGGGGCCTCCGGTGAGCAGTTCTTC. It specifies CASSPLGHLSGASGEQFF.

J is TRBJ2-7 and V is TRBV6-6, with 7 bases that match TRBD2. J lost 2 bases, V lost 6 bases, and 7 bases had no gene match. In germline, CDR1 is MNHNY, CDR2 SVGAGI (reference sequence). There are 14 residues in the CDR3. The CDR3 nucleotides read TGTGCCAGCAGGAGAGCGGGATCCGCCTACGAGCAGTACTTC. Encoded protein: CASRRAGSAYEQYF.

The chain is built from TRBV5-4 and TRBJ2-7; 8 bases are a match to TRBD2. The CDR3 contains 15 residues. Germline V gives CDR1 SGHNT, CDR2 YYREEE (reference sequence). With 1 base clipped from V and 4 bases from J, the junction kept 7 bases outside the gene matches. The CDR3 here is CASSLWLAGPYEQYF. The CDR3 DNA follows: TGTGCCAGCAGCTTGTGGCTAGCGGGTCCTTACGAGCAGTACTTC.

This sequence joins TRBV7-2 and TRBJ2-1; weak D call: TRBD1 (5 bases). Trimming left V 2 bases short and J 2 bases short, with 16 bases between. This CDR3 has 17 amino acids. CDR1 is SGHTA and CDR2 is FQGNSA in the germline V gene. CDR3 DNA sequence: TGTGCCAGCAGCTTAAGAGTCTCCAGGGTCACCTACAATGAGCAGTTCTTC. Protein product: CASSLRVSRVTYNEQFF.

DNA for the CDR3: TGTGCCAGCACGGGGGGGAGACCCACCGGGGAGCTGTTTTTT. As protein: CASTGGRPTGELFF. This chain joins TRBV5-5 and TRBJ2-2, with 8 positions matching TRBD2. Germline V gene lookup returns CDR1 SGHKS and CDR2 YYEKEE (reference sequence). J was trimmed by 4 bases and V by 6 bases; bases with no gene match: 5. This CDR3 spans 14 amino acids.

The CDR3 here is CASSSRETGDTQYF. CDR3 sequence (DNA): TGCGCCAGCAGCTCGCGGGAGACCGGAGATACGCAGTATTTT. The chain uses TRBV4-1 and TRBJ2-3; 7 positions match TRBD2. Germline assignment: CDR1 MGHRA and CDR2 YSYEKL. The CDR3 runs 14 residues. The trim removed 5 bases at V and 5 bases at J, leaving 7 bases unmatched.

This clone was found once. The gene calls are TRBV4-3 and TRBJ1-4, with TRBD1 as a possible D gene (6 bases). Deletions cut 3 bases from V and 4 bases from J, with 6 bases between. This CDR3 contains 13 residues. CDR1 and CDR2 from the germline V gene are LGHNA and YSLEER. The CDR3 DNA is TGCGCCAGCAGCCACAGGGGTAATGAAAAACTGTTTTTT. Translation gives CASSHRGNEKLFF.

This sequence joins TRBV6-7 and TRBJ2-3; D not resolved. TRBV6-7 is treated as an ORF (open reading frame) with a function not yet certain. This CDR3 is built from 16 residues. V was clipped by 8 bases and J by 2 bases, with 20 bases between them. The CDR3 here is CASPISPRENTDTQYF. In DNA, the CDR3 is TGTGCCAGCCCTATATCCCCCAGAGAGAACACAGATACGCAGTATTTT.

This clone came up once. CDR3 sequence (DNA): TGTGCCAGCAGCTCCCGACTAGCGGGTACGCAGTATTTT. Its translation is CASSSRLAGTQYF. This chain connects TRBV7-2 to TRBJ2-3, with TRBD2 matching 10 bases. Looked up from germline, CDR1 is SGHTA and CDR2 is FQGNSA. The CDR3 spans 13 residues. Trimming removed 4 bases from V and 8 bases from J; junction bases left unmatched: 3.

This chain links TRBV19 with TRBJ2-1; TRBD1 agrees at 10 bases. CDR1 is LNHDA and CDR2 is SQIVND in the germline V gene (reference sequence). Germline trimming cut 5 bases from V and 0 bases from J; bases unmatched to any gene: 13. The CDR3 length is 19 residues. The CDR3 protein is CASSHDRGPAKSSYNEQFF. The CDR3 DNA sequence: TGTGCCAGTAGTCACGACAGGGGGCCCGCGAAAAGCTCCTACAATGAGCAGTTCTTC.

The CDR3 spells CASKRLAGTYNEQFF. DNA for the CDR3: TGTGCCAGCAAACGACTAGCGGGGACTTACAATGAGCAGTTCTTC. The rearrangement joins TRBV27 to TRBJ2-1; 11 bases fit TRBD2. The junction had 6 bases not matched to a gene; V was cut back by 7 bases and J by 4 bases. Germline V gene data show CDR1 as MNHEY and CDR2 as SMNVEV (reference sequence). The CDR3 has 15 amino acids.

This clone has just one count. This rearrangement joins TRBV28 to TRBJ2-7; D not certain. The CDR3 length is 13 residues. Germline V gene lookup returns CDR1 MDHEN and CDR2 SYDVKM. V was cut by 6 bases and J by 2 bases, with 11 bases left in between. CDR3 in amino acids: CASSFIGPYEQYF. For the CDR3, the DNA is TGTGCCAGCAGCTTTATTGGGCCCTACGAGCAGTACTTC.

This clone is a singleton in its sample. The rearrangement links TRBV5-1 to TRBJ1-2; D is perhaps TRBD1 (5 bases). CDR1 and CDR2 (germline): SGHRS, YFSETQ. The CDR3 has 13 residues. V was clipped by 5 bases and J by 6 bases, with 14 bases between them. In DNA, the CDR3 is TGCGCCAGCAGTAGGGCAGGGAGCGATGGCTACACCTTC. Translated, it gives CASSRAGSDGYTF.

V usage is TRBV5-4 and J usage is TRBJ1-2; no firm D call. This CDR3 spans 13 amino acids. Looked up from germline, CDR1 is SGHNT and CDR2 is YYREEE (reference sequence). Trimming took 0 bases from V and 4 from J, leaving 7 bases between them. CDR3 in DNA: TGTGCCAGCAGCTTGGAGTCAGGCTATGGCTACACCTTC. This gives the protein CASSLESGYGYTF.

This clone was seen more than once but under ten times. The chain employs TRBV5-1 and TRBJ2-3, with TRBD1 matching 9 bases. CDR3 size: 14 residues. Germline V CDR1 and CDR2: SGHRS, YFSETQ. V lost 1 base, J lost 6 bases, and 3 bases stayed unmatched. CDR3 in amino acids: CASSLTGGEDTQYF. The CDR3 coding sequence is TGCGCCAGCAGCTTGACAGGGGGCGAGGATACGCAGTATTTT.